What follows describes a single TCR beta chain. Generated by immunoSEQ multiplex PCR, the TCRdb table keeps only in-frame clones and is missing some. The profile shows some 81,000 clones, around 75% of them singletons. This record comes from a study of cytotoxic CD8 clonotypes in ibrutinib-treated CLL. The CDR3 contains 16 residues. V was clipped by 6 bases and J by 4 bases; unmatched bases: 12. The chain recombines TRBV5-7 with TRBJ2-3; 9 bases are a match to TRBD2. TRBV5-7 is an ORF, with its function uncertain. The material was PBMCs, obtained after 12 months of ibrutinib treatment. This clonotype was sampled from a human donor with chronic lymphocytic leukemia. The CDR3: CASTPEVSGRADTQYF. The CDR3 nucleotides read TGTGCCAGCACCCCGGAAGTTAGCGGGAGAGCAGATACGCAGTATTTT.